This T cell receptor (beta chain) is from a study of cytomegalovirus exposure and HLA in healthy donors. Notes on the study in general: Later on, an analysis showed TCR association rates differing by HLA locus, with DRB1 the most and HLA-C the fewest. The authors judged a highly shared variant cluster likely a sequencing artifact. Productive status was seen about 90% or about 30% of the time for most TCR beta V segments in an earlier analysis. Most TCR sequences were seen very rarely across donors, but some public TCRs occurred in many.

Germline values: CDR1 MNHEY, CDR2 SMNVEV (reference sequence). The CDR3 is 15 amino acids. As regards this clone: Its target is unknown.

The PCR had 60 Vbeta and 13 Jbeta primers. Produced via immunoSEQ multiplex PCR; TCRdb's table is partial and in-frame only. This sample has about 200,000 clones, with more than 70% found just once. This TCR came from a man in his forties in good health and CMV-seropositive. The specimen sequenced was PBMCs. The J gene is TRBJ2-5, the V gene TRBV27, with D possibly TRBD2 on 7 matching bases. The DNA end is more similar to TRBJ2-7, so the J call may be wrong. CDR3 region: CASSLRGGTFYEQYF. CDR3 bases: TGTGCCAGCAGTTTAAGGGGGGGCACATTCTACGAGCAGTACTTC.